This is a list of T cell receptor beta chains from one sample in a study of blood T cell repertoires in COVID-19. The table came from immunoSEQ multiplex PCR; TCRdb's copy has only in-frame clones and leaves some out. The sample consists of hundreds of thousands of clones, around nine tenths of them appearing once. The material sequenced was peripheral blood. These receptors came from a man aged 35 to 55 with acute or convalescent COVID-19. Each CDR3 is given with its conserved first and last residue. Each record gives: D gene, V gene, clone size, J gene, CDR3 DNA, CDR3 protein. The D gene is left open where the match is weak. Clone sizes are given selectively: once, few, many, or a class where the clone is expanded.

d_gene: .
v_gene: TRBV7-9
abundance: .
j_gene: TRBJ1-2
CDR3nt: TGTGCCAGCAGCCCCCTCCCGCAGGTCAACTATGGCTACACCTTC
CDR3aa: CASSPLPQVNYGYTF

d_gene: .
v_gene: TRBV5-1
abundance: few
j_gene: TRBJ1-1
CDR3nt: TGCGCCAGCATGGAGCAGGGGTTCATGAACACTGAAGCTTTCTTT
CDR3aa: CASMEQGFMNTEAFF

d_gene: .
v_gene: TRBV5-4
abundance: .
j_gene: TRBJ2-1
CDR3nt: TGTGCCAGCAGCCTTCCGGTTACAGAACACGAGCAGTTCTTC
CDR3aa: CASSLPVTEHEQFF

d_gene: TRBD1
v_gene: TRBV7-8
abundance: .
j_gene: TRBJ1-5
CDR3nt: TGTGCCAGCAGCTCAACGTCTGGGACAGGTGATCAGCCCCAGCATTTT
CDR3aa: CASSSTSGTGDQPQHF

d_gene: .
v_gene: TRBV19
abundance: .
j_gene: TRBJ2-7
CDR3nt: TGTGCCAGTAGTCTTACTCTGGGACTGGCTGCGGGCGAGCAGTACTTC
CDR3aa: CASSLTLGLAAGEQYF

d_gene: .
v_gene: TRBV7-9
abundance: .
j_gene: TRBJ2-1
CDR3nt: TGTGCCAGCAGCTTTTTGGGACAGGCGGGGGATGAGCAGTTCTTC
CDR3aa: CASSFLGQAGDEQFF

d_gene: TRBD2
v_gene: TRBV5-4
abundance: .
j_gene: TRBJ2-1
CDR3nt: TGTGCCAGCAGCTTGGGCGGGAGGGCCCGGAATGAGCAGTTCTTC
CDR3aa: CASSLGGRARNEQFF

d_gene: .
v_gene: TRBV5-4
abundance: .
j_gene: TRBJ2-7
CDR3nt: TGTGCCAGCAGCTTGGTTGCCGACAGTACCTACGAGCAGTACTTC
CDR3aa: CASSLVADSTYEQYF

d_gene: TRBD1
v_gene: TRBV10-3
abundance: .
j_gene: TRBJ2-7
CDR3nt: TGTGCCATCAGAGACTCCAGGGGGATAAACTCCTACGAGCAGTACTTC
CDR3aa: CAIRDSRGINSYEQYF

d_gene: TRBD1
v_gene: TRBV27
abundance: .
j_gene: TRBJ2-7
CDR3nt: TGTGCCAGCACTCCTTTACCGGGACAGGGGGCCGGCGAGCAGTACTTC
CDR3aa: CASTPLPGQGAGEQYF

d_gene: .
v_gene: TRBV27
abundance: .
j_gene: TRBJ1-1
CDR3nt: TGTGCCAGCAGGCTGCAGGGGAACACTGAAGCTTTCTTT
CDR3aa: CASRLQGNTEAFF

d_gene: TRBD2
v_gene: TRBV4-3
abundance: .
j_gene: TRBJ2-2
CDR3nt: TGCGCCAGCAGCCAAGACTCTAGCGGGAGGAACACCGGGGAGCTGTTTTTT
CDR3aa: CASSQDSSGRNTGELFF